Listed below are T cell receptor beta chains from one sample, sequenced in a study of beta chain features in type 1 diabetes. Generated by immunoSEQ multiplex PCR, the TCRdb table keeps only in-frame clones and is missing some. This table holds roughly 330,000 clones, roughly 13% found once. Sequenced input: naive CD4+ T cells from blood. The receptors were sampled from a woman aged 18-35 years with type 1 diabetes. CDR3s include the opening cysteine and the closing phenylalanine or tryptophan. The D gene is left open where the match is weak. Some rows have no size entry. The others give once, few or many, or a class for an expanded clone.

D: TRBD2
V: TRBV11-3
J: TRBJ2-3
size: NA
CDR3: CASSLGLAGGTDTQYF
DNA: TGTGCCAGCAGCTTAGGACTAGCGGGAGGAACAGATACGCAGTATTTT

D: TRBD2
V: TRBV28
J: TRBJ2-5
size: NA
CDR3: CASSPAPGLAGSRQETQYF
DNA: TGTGCCAGCAGTCCAGCCCCGGGACTAGCGGGAAGTAGGCAAGAGACCCAGTACTTC

D: NA
V: TRBV9
J: TRBJ2-3
size: few
CDR3: CASSALAIDVDTQYF
DNA: TGTGCCAGCAGCGCACTAGCCATCGATGTAGATACGCAGTATTTT

D: NA
V: TRBV29-1
J: TRBJ2-7
size: NA
CDR3: CSVVWRKHAYEQYF
DNA: TGCAGCGTTGTCTGGCGGAAGCACGCCTACGAGCAGTACTTC

D: NA
V: TRBV30
J: TRBJ2-2
size: few
CDR3: CAWSLVGGELFF
DNA: TGTGCCTGGAGTCTAGTTGGCGGGGAGCTGTTTTTT

D: NA
V: TRBV30
J: TRBJ2-1
size: NA
CDR3: CAWTTGSSYNEQFF
DNA: TGTGCCTGGACCACAGGGAGCTCCTACAATGAGCAGTTCTTC

D: TRBD2
V: TRBV29-1
J: TRBJ2-1
size: few
CDR3: CSVEPRTSGTSNYNEQFF
DNA: TGCAGCGTTGAACCGCGGACTAGCGGGACCTCAAACTACAATGAGCAGTTCTTC

D: TRBD2
V: TRBV7-2
J: TRBJ2-1
size: NA
CDR3: CASSTGLAGVDEQFF
DNA: TGTGCCAGCAGCACCGGACTAGCGGGAGTCGATGAGCAGTTCTTC

D: NA
V: TRBV5-1
J: TRBJ1-2
size: few
CDR3: CASSFPGTLRGYTF
DNA: TGCGCCAGCAGCTTCCCTGGGACACTTCGTGGCTACACCTTC

D: NA
V: TRBV28
J: TRBJ1-5
size: few
CDR3: CATKVGGVVTNQPQHF
DNA: TGTGCCACCAAAGTCGGGGGGGTCGTTACAAATCAGCCCCAGCATTTT

D: NA
V: TRBV18
J: TRBJ2-3
size: few
CDR3: CASSPILEDTQYF
DNA: TGTGCCAGCTCACCAATCTTAGAGGATACGCAGTATTTT

D: NA
V: TRBV7-9
J: TRBJ2-5
size: few
CDR3: CASSSSLWETQYF
DNA: TGTGCCAGCAGCTCTAGCTTGTGGGAGACCCAGTACTTC

D: NA
V: TRBV30
J: TRBJ2-3
size: few
CDR3: CAWTLDGTSAQYF
DNA: TGTGCCTGGACCCTGGACGGGACTTCTGCGCAGTATTTT

D: NA
V: TRBV7-2
J: TRBJ2-1
size: few
CDR3: CASSSPTRLWEQFF
DNA: TGTGCCAGCAGCTCGCCCACCCGACTTTGGGAGCAGTTCTTC

D: TRBD1
V: TRBV30
J: TRBJ1-5
size: few
CDR3: CAWNQDRASNQPQHF
DNA: TGTGCCTGGAATCAGGACAGGGCAAGCAATCAGCCCCAGCATTTT

D: TRBD1
V: TRBV7-9
J: TRBJ2-6
size: few
CDR3: CASSYTGAGANVLTF
DNA: TGTGCCAGCAGCTATACAGGGGCTGGGGCCAACGTCCTGACTTTC

D: NA
V: TRBV2
J: TRBJ2-2
size: few
CDR3: CASGLRITGELFF
DNA: TGTGCCAGCGGGCTGCGAATTACCGGGGAGCTGTTTTTT

D: NA
V: TRBV15
J: TRBJ2-1
size: few
CDR3: CATRRDSVNDEQFF
DNA: TGTGCCACCAGGAGGGACTCCGTGAACGATGAGCAGTTCTTC

D: NA
V: TRBV28
J: TRBJ2-5
size: NA
CDR3: CASSFGLATQETQYF
DNA: TGTGCCAGCAGTTTCGGGCTAGCGACCCAAGAGACCCAGTACTTC

D: NA
V: TRBV29-1
J: TRBJ1-5
size: many
CDR3: CSVAGGINQPQHF
DNA: TGCAGCGTGGCTGGCGGAATCAATCAGCCCCAGCATTTT

D: NA
V: TRBV5-4
J: TRBJ2-2
size: NA
CDR3: CASSSGRVQTGELFF
DNA: TGTGCCAGCAGCTCCGGGCGGGTACAGACCGGGGAGCTGTTTTTT

D: NA
V: TRBV5-6
J: TRBJ2-5
size: few
CDR3: CASSTGQGGGETQYF
DNA: TGTGCCAGCAGCACCGGACAGGGCGGGGGAGAGACCCAGTACTTC

D: TRBD1
V: TRBV7-2
J: TRBJ2-1
size: NA
CDR3: CASSATGGLANEQFF
DNA: TGTGCCAGCAGCGCCACAGGGGGCTTGGCGAATGAGCAGTTCTTC

D: TRBD1
V: TRBV18
J: TRBJ1-1
size: NA
CDR3: CASSLQGITNTEAFF
DNA: TGTGCCAGCTCACTACAGGGGATTACGAACACTGAAGCTTTCTTT

D: NA
V: TRBV25-1
J: TRBJ1-1
size: NA
CDR3: CASSELGGGHTEAFF
DNA: TGTGCCAGCAGTGAATTAGGCGGCGGCCACACTGAAGCTTTCTTT

D: TRBD2
V: TRBV7-9
J: TRBJ2-1
size: NA
CDR3: CASAGGAENEQFF
DNA: TGTGCCAGTGCGGGAGGGGCTGAGAATGAGCAGTTCTTC

D: NA
V: TRBV28
J: TRBJ2-7
size: few
CDR3: CASSQAGYEQYF
DNA: TGTGCCAGCAGTCAGGCAGGTTACGAGCAGTACTTC

D: TRBD1
V: TRBV30
J: TRBJ1-1
size: few
CDR3: CAWSRDRTEAFF
DNA: TGTGCCTGGAGTCGGGACAGAACTGAAGCTTTCTTT

D: NA
V: TRBV18
J: TRBJ2-3
size: NA
CDR3: CASSPQLTGHTDTQYF
DNA: TGTGCCAGCTCACCACAGTTGACAGGACACACAGATACGCAGTATTTT

D: NA
V: TRBV20-1
J: TRBJ2-3
size: few
CDR3: CSARYTDTQYF
DNA: TGCAGTGCTAGGTACACAGATACGCAGTATTTT

D: TRBD2
V: TRBV30
J: TRBJ2-3
size: NA
CDR3: CAWRSGLGTSGSGGTQYF
DNA: TGTGCCTGGAGGAGCGGTTTAGGGACTAGCGGGAGCGGAGGTACGCAGTATTTT

D: NA
V: TRBV30
J: TRBJ2-1
size: few
CDR3: CAWSETDFGQFF
DNA: TGTGCCTGGAGTGAAACGGACTTCGGGCAGTTCTTC

D: TRBD2
V: TRBV7-2
J: TRBJ2-1
size: NA
CDR3: CASSFGLAGNNEQFF
DNA: TGTGCCAGCAGCTTCGGACTAGCGGGTAACAATGAGCAGTTCTTC

D: NA
V: TRBV5-1
J: TRBJ2-5
size: NA
CDR3: CASSLESGHWETQYF
DNA: TGCGCCAGCAGCTTGGAGTCAGGCCATTGGGAGACCCAGTACTTC

D: TRBD2
V: TRBV10-3
J: TRBJ2-3
size: NA
CDR3: CAIRAGGSLGTDTQYF
DNA: TGTGCCATCAGGGCGGGAGGGTCCCTCGGCACAGATACGCAGTATTTT

D: TRBD1
V: TRBV5-4
J: TRBJ2-7
size: few
CDR3: CASSLGRDSFYEQYF
DNA: TGTGCCAGCAGCTTGGGTCGGGACAGTTTCTACGAGCAGTACTTC